A selection of T cell receptor beta chains follows, all from one sample in a study of T cells in Graves' hyperthyroidism and ophthalmopathy. Each CDR3 protein is one row after TCRdb ran MiXCR on the multiplex PCR reads. The sample includes over 250,000 distinct CDR3 sequences, over 15% seen only once; the top ten take about 51%. Material: blood. The receptor source for this set is a woman aged 60 to 75 with Graves' ophthalmopathy. The conserved cysteine and the conserved F or W are not part of the CDR3 here. Each record gives: clone size, V gene, J gene, CDR3 protein. Where a row states a size, it is once, few, many or the class of an expanded clone; other rows omit it.

>.|TRBV6-1|TRBJ2-1
ASSPSAGQGNNEQF
>many|TRBV7-8|TRBJ2-7
ASSIGLAGAYEQY
>once|TRBV7-6|TRBJ2-5
ASIHSRNRGPEETQY
>many|TRBV27|TRBJ2-1
ASSSYIRGRKAGGSYNEQF
>.|TRBV30|TRBJ2-1
AWSLAGVYNEQF
>.|TRBV29-1|TRBJ2-3
SVAPQGAWTDTQY
>few|TRBV9|TRBJ2-4
ASSASGGVKNIQY
>few|TRBV4-1|TRBJ1-1
ASSQDSQGTTEAF
>.|TRBV19|TRBJ2-1
ASSMGDSYNEQF
>.|TRBV28|TRBJ1-1
ASRKQGRDRSF
>many|TRBV7-9|TRBJ2-5
ASSHGQNQETQY
>many|TRBV11-2|TRBJ2-7
ASRNLRTDSYEQY
>few|TRBV16|TRBJ2-4
ASSQDRNIQY
>few|TRBV3-1|TRBJ2-2
ASSHLGGTGELF
>few|TRBV4-1|TRBJ2-7
ASSQVGTRNDEQY
>many|TRBV2|TRBJ1-5
ASSEGWGGSNQPQH
>.|TRBV7-9|TRBJ1-1
ASLQGDTEAF
>few|TRBV27|TRBJ2-2
ASTSESRGQGITGELF
>few|TRBV5-1|TRBJ1-1
ASSSAGGRATEAF
>.|TRBV20-1|TRBJ2-4
SAPGEGGRY
>many|TRBV5-4|TRBJ2-7
ASSLETMSPYEQY
>many|TRBV2|TRBJ2-4
ASRRGRAVENIQY
>many|TRBV6-2/TRBV6-3|TRBJ2-6
ASSRTGQGSGANVLT
>many|TRBV30|TRBJ1-5
AWSAGHNQPQH
>.|TRBV6-1|TRBJ2-2
ASSPTTGTVGYANTGELF
>.|TRBV3-1|TRBJ2-3
ASSQEIGTRDTQY
>many|TRBV20-1|TRBJ1-2
SASFGRGRGYT